The 25 T cell receptor beta chains below were found in one sample sequenced in a study of Graves' ophthalmopathy and Graves' hyperthyroidism (dated by TCRdb to 2016 to 2019). The instrument given in TCRdb is Illumina HiSeq 2000. For repertoire sequencing, the TCR beta CDR3 regions were amplified from RNA transcripts. A first-round RT-PCR used HTBI primers with the Qiagen OneStep RT-PCR kit, followed by a second-round multiplex PCR, size selection and purification. Clones were called with MiXCR by TCRdb after fastp trimmed the public reads at Q25, and only in-frame beta chains were retained. Under each unique CDR3 protein, matching rows form one entry showing the most common genes and DNA. Counted in this sample were over 150,000 distinct CDR3 sequences; roughly two fifths of them appeared once. The ten largest clones capture 5.8% of the sample. Sequencing was carried out using peripheral blood. The receptor source for this set is a woman in her forties with Graves' ophthalmopathy. Donor details come from another sample of the same person, matched by shared clones.

There are many counts of this clonotype. The chain joins TRBV14 to TRBJ1-6; D not resolved. The germline V gene has CDR1 SGHDN and CDR2 FVKESK. The CDR3 is 13 residues long. The ends were cut back, 4 bases at V and 6 bases at J, with 7 bases in the middle. This CDR3 is CASSPDGNSPLHF. The CDR3 region has the DNA TGTGCCAGCAGCCCCGATGGTAATTCACCCCTCCACTTT.

At least ten counts were recorded for this clonotype. The chain carries TRBV20-1 and TRBJ2-7; TRBD2 aligns across 11 bases. CDR3 length: 14 residues. The V and J ends lost 0 bases and 7 bases, in that order; junction bases with no gene match: 5. Germline loops: CDR1 DFQATT, CDR2 SNEGSKA (reference sequence). CDR3 bases: TGCAGTGCTAGAGATGGCCTAGCGGGAGGAGAGCAGTACTTC. Translation gives CSARDGLAGGEQYF.

This clonotype was detected only a few times. The chain is built from TRBV7-2 and TRBJ2-5; no clear D. The CDR3 covers 15 residues. Germline CDR1 SGHTA, CDR2 FQGNSA. Deletions cut 2 bases from V and 2 bases from J, with 12 bases between. The CDR3 region has the DNA TGTGCCAGCAGCTTAAGTCATACTACGCAAGAGACCCAGTACTTC. Translated: CASSLSHTTQETQYF. Combining the CDR3 with reference TRBV7-2 and TRBJ2-5 gives the whole variable domain GAGVSQSPSNKVTEKGKDVELRCDPISGHTALYWYRQSLGQGLEFLIYFQGNSAPDKSGLPSDRFSAERTGGSVSTLTIQRTQQEDSAVYLCASSLSHTTQETQYFGPGTRLLVL.

At least ten counts were recorded for this clonotype. J is TRBJ2-7 and V is TRBV7-2; D remains ambiguous. CDR1 is SGHTA and CDR2 is FQGNSA in the germline V gene. The CDR3 runs 14 residues. V was pared by 1 base and J by 7 bases, with 14 bases between. The CDR3 DNA follows: TGTGCCAGCAGCTTAGGGGGATCGTCGAGAGAGCAGTACTTC. Translated: CASSLGGSSREQYF.

The chain links TRBV6-2 or TRBV6-3 to TRBJ2-7; D assignment may be TRBD1 or TRBD2 (5 bases each). The CDR3 is made up of 17 amino acids. Trimming took 6 bases from V and 3 from J, leaving 24 bases between them. Germline lookup yields CDR1 MNHEY and CDR2 SVGEGT. The CDR3 DNA reads as TGTGCCAGCAGGACCTTAGAGAGGGACGCCACCAACTACGAGCAGTACTTC. Translation: CASRTLERDATNYEQYF.

This clonotype has at least ten counts. The chain uses TRBV24-1 and TRBJ2-2; tentatively, D is TRBD2 (6 bases). This CDR3 contains 14 residues. V dropped 2 bases and J dropped 6 bases, with 9 bases sitting between them. The germline V gene encodes CDR1 KGHDR and CDR2 SFDVKD. The CDR3 region is CATSDWGGPGELFF. In DNA form, the CDR3 reads TGTGCCACCAGTGATTGGGGAGGACCCGGGGAGCTGTTTTTT.

This chain joins TRBV6-2 or TRBV6-3 and TRBJ2-5; D is unclear. This CDR3 has 11 amino acids. Germline CDR1 and CDR2: MNHEY and SVGEGT. Trimming removed 5 bases from V and 5 bases from J, with 6 bases in between. CDR3 amino acids: CASSAVETQYF. The CDR3, as DNA: TGTGCCAGCAGTGCCGTGGAGACCCAGTACTTC.

Ten or more counts support this clonotype. CDR3 region: CASSSLDIPQETQYF. CDR3 bases: TGTGCCAGCAGCAGTTTGGACATACCACAAGAGACCCAGTACTTC. V gene TRBV9 combines with J gene TRBJ2-5, with a tentative D call TRBD1 (5 bases). CDR1 SGDLS and CDR2 YYNGEE come from the germline V gene. Trimming removed 4 bases from V and 2 bases from J, with 15 bases in between. CDR3 length: 15 residues.

At least ten counts were recorded for this clonotype. J is TRBJ1-1 and V is TRBV7-9, with D maybe TRBD1 (5 bases). Per germline, CDR1 SEHNR and CDR2 FQNEAQ (reference sequence). CDR3 length: 14 amino acids. V lost 5 bases to trimming and J lost 9 bases, with 19 bases between them. The CDR3: CASSPGRVEKKAFF. Written as DNA, the CDR3 is TGTGCCAGCAGCCCGGGACGGGTAGAGAAGAAAGCTTTCTTT.

Many counts were recorded for this clonotype. The chain links TRBV5-1 to TRBJ1-1; D gene ambiguous. Between the trimmed V and J ends, which lost 4 bases and 0 bases, there was a span of 7 bases. The CDR3 runs to 13 residues. CDR1 and CDR2 (germline): SGHRS, YFSETQ. CDR3 bases: TGCGCCAGCAGCCCCGAGATGAACACTGAAGCTTTCTTT. Translated, it gives CASSPEMNTEAFF.

This clonotype has at least ten counts. The V call is TRBV9, the J call TRBJ1-1; D is unresolved. The CDR3 covers 14 residues. V was trimmed by 0 bases and J by 4 bases, leaving 10 bases between them. Germline V gene lookup returns CDR1 SGDLS and CDR2 YYNGEE. DNA of the CDR3: TGTGCCAGCAGCGTAGACAGACTAACCACTGAAGCTTTCTTT. It translates to CASSVDRLTTEAFF. Variable domain in full (rest from reference TRBV9 and TRBJ1-1): DSGVTQTPKHLITATGQRVTLRCSPRSGDLSVYWYQQSLDQGLQFLIQYYNGEERAKGNILERFSAQQFPDLHSELNLSSLELGDSALYFCASSVDRLTTEAFFGQGTRLTVV.

Ten or more counts support this clonotype. The chain has TRBV28 and TRBJ1-1; D perhaps matches TRBD1 (5 bases). The germline CDR1 and CDR2 sequences are MDHEN and SYDVKM. V was pared by 4 bases and J by 1 base, with 10 bases between. The CDR3 length is 14 residues. The CDR3 loop reads CASSSGGGNTEAFF. CDR3 DNA: TGTGCCAGCAGTTCGGGCGGGGGGAACACTGAAGCTTTCTTT.

This clonotype was recorded at least ten times. The chain combines TRBV7-2 with TRBJ2-5; the match to TRBD1 covers 8 bases. This CDR3 region has 14 residues. J was trimmed by 5 bases and V by 4 bases; bases with no gene match: 6. Germline CDR1 reads SGHTA; CDR2 reads FQGNSA. The CDR3 region is CASSYTGGRETQYF. DNA of the CDR3: TGTGCCAGCAGCTATACAGGGGGGCGGGAGACCCAGTACTTC.

This clonotype appeared many times. V is TRBV29-1 and J is TRBJ2-7; no definite D call. Germline V gives CDR1 SQVTM, CDR2 ANQGSEA. Trimming pared 3 bases from V and 2 bases from J, leaving 17 bases between. The CDR3 is made up of 15 amino acids. CDR3 sequence (DNA): TGCAGCGTTGATGTTTTTGTAGGGAAGGCCTACGAGCAGTACTTC. This translates into CSVDVFVGKAYEQYF.

This chain connects TRBV6-1 to TRBJ2-7; either TRBD1 or TRBD2 may supply D (5 bases each). CDR1 is MNHNS, CDR2 SASEGT, per germline. This CDR3 region has 14 residues. V lost 4 bases, J lost 1 base, and 11 bases lay in between. CDR3 DNA: TGTGCCAGCAGTGTGGACACGGGGTCCTACGAGCAGTACTTC. Amino acids: CASSVDTGSYEQYF.

Comment on this clonotype: Mismatch with germline at one junction end may stem from a read error. The gene calls are TRBV7-8 and TRBJ2-7; a weak D match, TRBD1 (5 bases). Germline V gives CDR1 SGHVS, CDR2 FQNEAQ. The CDR3 sequence is 14 residues long. As DNA, the CDR3 is TGCGCCAGCAGCCTTCAACAGGAATCCTACGAGCAGTACTTC. Its translation is CASSLQQESYEQYF.

The V gene is TRBV6-4, the J gene TRBJ1-1; maybe TRBD1 (6 bases). The V and J ends lost 4 bases and 0 bases respectively, with 12 bases between them. CDR1 is MRHNA, CDR2 SNTAGT, per germline. CDR3 length: 15 amino acids. The CDR3: CASSVYGQMNTEAFF. The DNA of the CDR3 is TGTGCCAGCAGTGTCTACGGACAGATGAACACTGAAGCTTTCTTT.

Ten or more counts support this clonotype. The rearrangement links TRBV11-2 to TRBJ2-5, with D unclear. This CDR3 is built from 14 residues. Germline V gene lookup returns CDR1 SGHAT and CDR2 FQNNGV. Trimming removed 1 base from V and 1 base from J, with 7 bases in between. CDR3 sequence (DNA): TGTGCCAGCAGCTTAGGTCTACCCCAAGAGACCCAGTACTTC. The encoded protein is CASSLGLPQETQYF. Full variable domain (outside the CDR3, taken from reference TRBV11-2 and TRBJ2-5): EAGVAQSPRYKIIEKRQSVAFWCNPISGHATLYWYQQILGQGPKLLIQFQNNGVVDDSQLPKDRFSAERLKGVDSTLKIQPAKLEDSAVYLCASSLGLPQETQYFGPGTRLLVL.

This clonotype was picked up many times. The V and J genes are TRBV14 and TRBJ2-7, with D tentatively TRBD1 (5 bases). CDR1 is SGHDN, CDR2 FVKESK, per germline. The V and J ends lost 0 bases and 6 bases respectively, with 18 bases between them. This CDR3 region has 16 residues. Here the CDR3 reads CASSQDAYQGRSEQYF. Here the CDR3 DNA reads TGTGCCAGCAGCCAAGATGCGTATCAGGGTCGCAGCGAGCAGTACTTC.

This clonotype was seen many times. The rearrangement links TRBV24-1 to TRBJ2-7; 9 positions match TRBD1. CDR1 and CDR2 from the germline V gene are KGHDR and SFDVKD. The J segment lost 6 bases and the V segment lost 4 bases, leaving 12 bases of the junction unmatched. The CDR3 runs to 16 residues. CDR3 loop: CATSDSRTGAQGEQYF. CDR3 bases: TGTGCCACCAGTGACTCCCGGACAGGGGCACAAGGCGAGCAGTACTTC.

V is TRBV12-3 or TRBV12-4 and J is TRBJ2-5; 7 bases are a match to TRBD1. After removal of 4 bases from V and 7 bases from J, the junction contained 9 bases not matched to a gene. The CDR3 is made up of 14 amino acids. In DNA form, the CDR3 reads TGTGCCAGCAGTTCAGACAGGGCAGGAGTGACCCAGTACTTC. Translating gives CASSSDRAGVTQYF.

The chain recombines TRBV28 with TRBJ1-1; no reliable D call. The CDR3 loop spans 15 amino acids. Looked up from germline, CDR1 is MDHEN and CDR2 is SYDVKM. Between the trimmed V and J ends, which lost 5 bases and 1 base, there was a span of 14 bases. In DNA, the CDR3 is TGTGCCAGCAGTCCGGAACGGGATTGGAACACTGAAGCTTTCTTT. This translates into CASSPERDWNTEAFF.

This clonotype was recorded at least ten times. The chain employs TRBV12-3 or TRBV12-4 and TRBJ1-6; TRBD1 is a possible D gene (6 bases). The length of the CDR3 is 13 residues. V lost 6 bases and J lost 9, with 12 bases in between. CDR3 region: CASSSGGSSPLHF. Written as DNA, the CDR3 is TGTGCCAGCAGCTCCGGGGGCAGTTCACCCCTCCACTTT.

Only a few counts were recorded for this clonotype. J is TRBJ1-1 and V is TRBV19; D remains unclear. The V gene lost 6 bases and the J gene lost 4 bases, with 9 bases spanning the gap. CDR3 length: 12 residues. Germline CDR1 and CDR2: LNHDA and SQIVND (reference sequence). The CDR3 DNA sequence: TGTGCCAGTAGCCACCAGCTCACTGAAGCTTTCTTT. This codes for CASSHQLTEAFF.

At least ten counts were recorded for this clonotype. No conserved phenylalanine or tryptophan is present at the end of the CDR3, so a read error is the likely explanation. This sequence joins TRBV6-5 and TRBJ1-1, with D possibly matching TRBD1 (6 bases). Per the germline V gene, CDR1 is MNHEY and CDR2 is SVGAGI. V was clipped by 5 bases and J by 6 bases, with 10 bases between them. CDR3 length: 12 residues. The CDR3 spells CASSLQGAEAFL. DNA of the CDR3: TGTGCCAGCAGTCTACAGGGCGCTGAAGCTTTCCTT.